Listed below are T cell receptor beta chains from one sample, sequenced in a study of shared clonotypes between healthy human individuals. TCRdb's copy holds only in-frame clones and misses some; the assay was immunoSEQ multiplex PCR. The profile shows more than 550,000 clones, roughly two thirds of them singletons. Sequencing was done on a sample of memory CD4+ T cells sorted from blood. These receptors originate from a woman aged 25 to 39 in good health. The conserved cysteine and the conserved F or W are not part of the CDR3 here.

length,V,CDR3
9,TRBV19,ASSIAETQY
14,TRBV6-1,ASSEAQGTGRQPQH
11,TRBV6-6,ASSTTPNTEAF
11,TRBV7-9,ASTTGSYEKLF
8,TRBV28,ASGAGLYT
13,TRBV5-6,ASSLGPSSTDTQY
13,TRBV5-1,ASSLGLGGYNEQF
11,TRBV11-3,ASSLEGATEQF
13,TRBV10-3,AISDTAQTNTEAF
11,TRBV18,ASSPSGWGEQY
13,TRBV5-1,ASSPSSYSYNEQF
13,TRBV5-1,ASSLGAGESKTQY
12,TRBV28,ASSLDREYAPLH
10,TRBV2,ASSVGLAEQY
11,TRBV9,ASSAGTRNEQF
14,TRBV29-1,SVRVGSGNSAYEQY
12,TRBV30,AWTVPSTNEKLF
13,TRBV18,ASSPPGLSTDTQY
16,TRBV4-1,ASSPTHRPSGEGETQY
10,TRBV7-9,ASSFGIGTQY
14,TRBV2,ASSEPTSGSHVEQF
14,TRBV19,ASSRTGDVSSHEQY
14,TRBV15,ATSRSTSGRAYEQY
13,TRBV12-5,ASGVGQANTGELF
13,TRBV10-3,AISDLYSSNYGYT
14,TRBV15,ATSRDGTGGLQPQH
13,TRBV19,ASSISQTSTGELF
12,TRBV5-4,ASSSGLNTGELF
9,TRBV5-1,ASSSVTEQF
11,TRBV5-1,ASSLAVYNEQF
14,TRBV7-8,ASSLALLADLYEQY
10,TRBV19,ATATGISRSF
11,TRBV6-1,ASSLLAPDTQY
13,TRBV5-5,ASRSNRAMTGELF
14,TRBV19,ASNKDEGTPPREQF
13,TRBV2,ASRAQGANTGELF
10,TRBV30,AWRLSGREQF
13,TRBV6-6,ASSYFLASGNTIY
11,TRBV6-5,ASGLTGNNEQF
12,TRBV19,ASSSQREVQPQH